This T cell receptor beta chain is from a study of T cell responses to AZD1222 COVID-19 vaccine. Study findings and constraints: Among AZD1222 vaccinees, only five or six were seropositive at baseline. Targeting of unmutated variant regions was reportedly seen in nearly half of spike-specific TCRs. Females made up more of the donors, who were largely white British, and clonal diversity may have come out too low. Compared with day 0, the breadth and depth of the Spike-specific TCR repertoire rose significantly after two doses of AZD1222.

CDR3 length equals 13 residues. In germline, CDR1 is MNHNS, CDR2 SASEGT. Trimming took 7 bases from V and 7 from J, leaving 13 bases between them. Notes on this clone: Its antigen remains unknown.

The table came from immunoSEQ multiplex PCR; TCRdb's copy has only in-frame clones and leaves some out. The sample lists 65,000 to 95,000 clones, 92% seen once, with 6% to 8.5% in the top ten. This specimen consisted of peripheral blood, obtained on day 0 of MenACWY control vaccination. The receptor was derived from an adult in good health. V and J are TRBV6-1 and TRBJ1-4; weak D call: TRBD1 (6 bases). The CDR3 here is CASTSGASEKLFF. CDR3 in DNA: TGTGCCAGCACTTCAGGGGCGAGTGAAAAACTGTTTTTT.